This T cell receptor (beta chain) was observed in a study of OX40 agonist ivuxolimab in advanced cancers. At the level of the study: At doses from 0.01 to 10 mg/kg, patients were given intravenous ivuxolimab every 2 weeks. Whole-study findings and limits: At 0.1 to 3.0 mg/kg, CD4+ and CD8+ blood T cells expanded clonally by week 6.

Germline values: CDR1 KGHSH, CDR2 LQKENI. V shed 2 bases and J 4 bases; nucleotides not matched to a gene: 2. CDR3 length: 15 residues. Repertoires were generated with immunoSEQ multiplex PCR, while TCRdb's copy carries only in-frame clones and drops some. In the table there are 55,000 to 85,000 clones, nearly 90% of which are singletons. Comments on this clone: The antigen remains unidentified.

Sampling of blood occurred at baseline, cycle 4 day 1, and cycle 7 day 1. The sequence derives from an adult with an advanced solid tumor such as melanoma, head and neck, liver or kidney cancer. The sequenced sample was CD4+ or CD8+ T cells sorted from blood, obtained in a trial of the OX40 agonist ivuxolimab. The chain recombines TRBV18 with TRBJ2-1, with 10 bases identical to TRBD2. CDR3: CASSPEGLAYNEQFF. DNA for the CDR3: TGTGCCAGCTCACCAGAGGGACTAGCGTACAATGAGCAGTTCTTC.